A single sample gave rise to the 4 T cell receptor beta chains below, sequenced in a study of cytomegalovirus exposure and HLA in healthy donors. The PCR ran on 60 Vbeta and 13 Jbeta primers. Data came from immunoSEQ multiplex PCR; TCRdb stores just in-frame clones and leaves some out. The repertoire holds approximately 120,000 clones, with about 70% as singletons. The specimen sequenced was PBMCs. All receptors come from a woman aged 60 to 75 in good health and CMV-seropositive.

This clone was counted a few times. The chain links TRBV5-4 to TRBJ2-2; no reliable D call. The CDR3 is 14 amino acids. Germline loops: CDR1 SGHNT, CDR2 YYREEE (reference sequence). V shed 5 bases and J shed 3 bases, with 11 bases lying between them. The CDR3 region is CASSVRQHTGELFF. The CDR3 DNA follows: TGTGCCAGCAGTGTAAGACAACACACCGGGGAGCTGTTTTTT.

V and J are TRBV9 and TRBJ2-7; 14 bases agree with TRBD2. The CDR3 is 16 residues long. The junction had 7 bases not matched to a gene; V was cut back by 4 bases and J by 4 bases. The germline gives CDR1 SGDLS, CDR2 YYNGEE. The CDR3 coding sequence is TGTGCCAGCAGCCCCCGACTAGCGGGAGGGCCGTACGAGCAGTACTTC. It encodes CASSPRLAGGPYEQYF.

The V call is TRBV6-6, the J call TRBJ2-7, with 9 bases that match TRBD1. Germline CDR1 and CDR2: MNHNY and SVGAGI (reference sequence). The CDR3 runs 15 residues. Unmatched junction bases numbered 5, after V lost 2 bases and J lost 3 bases. In DNA form, the CDR3 reads TGTGCCAGCAGTTACAAGACAGGGGGTATCTACGAGCAGTACTTC. Translating it yields CASSYKTGGIYEQYF.

The CDR3 reads CASSMRRNTEAFF. CDR3 bases: TGTGCCAGCAGTATGAGGCGGAACACTGAAGCTTTCTTT. The gene calls are TRBV2 and TRBJ1-1, with no clear D. There are 13 residues in the CDR3. Germline CDR1 and CDR2: SNHLY and FYNNEI. V lost 5 bases and J 1 base, leaving 8 bases between the germline ends.